This T cell receptor beta chain emerged from a study of monozygotic twins with inflammatory bowel disease. This CDR3 has 14 amino acids. TCRdb reprocessed the 5' RACE reads; each CDR3 protein has one entry and no DNA is given. This sample carries around 210,000 distinct CDR3 sequences, with around 7.7% going to the ten biggest clones. Sequencing input: blood. V and J are TRBV12-3 or TRBV12-4 and TRBJ2-2. The clonotype originates from a human donor with ulcerative colitis or Crohn's disease, or a healthy co-twin of an affected twin (not recorded which). The CDR3 region is CASSLNVGTGELFF.